Presented here are 28 T cell receptor beta chains from one specimen sequenced in a study of blood T cell repertoires in COVID-19. The repertoire was sequenced with immunoSEQ multiplex PCR; TCRdb's copy has only in-frame clones and lacks some. The table shows approximately 230,000 clones, with approximately 88% occurring only once. Sequenced input: peripheral blood. These receptors were taken from a woman aged 25-40 years with COVID-19, enrolled during active disease.

The chain joins TRBV7-2 to TRBJ2-3, with 10 nucleotides matching TRBD2. This CDR3 has 15 amino acids. The V segment lost 10 bases and the J segment 2 bases; nucleotides outside the gene matches: 9. Germline CDR1 and CDR2: SGHTA and FQGNSA. CDR3 sequence (DNA): TGTGCCACCAAAAAGCGGGGGGGAGACACAGATACGCAGTATTTT. As protein: CATKKRGGDTDTQYF.

The chain employs TRBV4-3 and TRBJ2-4, with a weak D call TRBD1 (5 bases). The germline CDR1 and CDR2 sequences are LGHNA and YSLEER. V was trimmed by 1 base and J by 8 bases, leaving 21 bases between them. CDR3 length equals 17 residues. The CDR3 region is CASSQGALTGPGDIQYF. The CDR3 DNA follows: TGCGCCAGCAGCCAAGGGGCCCTTACAGGACCTGGGGACATTCAGTACTTC.

The chain uses TRBV5-1 and TRBJ2-1; TRBD2 matches at 12 bases. The junction had 5 bases not matched to a gene; V was cut back by 1 base and J by 6 bases. The CDR3 is 16 residues long. In germline, CDR1 is SGHRS, CDR2 YFSETQ. The CDR3 is CASSLNGLAGINEQFF. CDR3 bases: TGCGCCAGCAGCTTGAATGGACTAGCGGGGATCAATGAGCAGTTCTTC. Variable domain in full (rest from reference TRBV5-1 and TRBJ2-1): KAGVTQTPRYLIKTRGQQVTLSCSPISGHRSVSWYQQTPGQGLQFLFEYFSETQRNKGNFPGRFSGRQFSNSRSEMNVSTLELGDSALYLCASSLNGLAGINEQFFGPGTRLTVL.

The genes are TRBV28 and TRBJ2-1; 8 positions agree with TRBD2. The CDR3 sequence is 19 residues long. The V gene's germline CDR1 is MDHEN and CDR2 SYDVKM. The V and J ends lost 4 bases and 4 bases, in that order; junction bases with no gene match: 18. The CDR3 DNA reads as TGTGCCAGCAGTTCGCTGACTTCCAATCGGGGGGGCCTGTACAATGAGCAGTTCTTC. The encoded protein is CASSSLTSNRGGLYNEQFF.

The chain recombines TRBV11-2 with TRBJ1-5; no reliable D call. The CDR3 spans 13 residues. The germline CDR1 and CDR2 sequences are SGHAT and FQNNGV. With 1 base removed from V and 6 bases from J, the gap between germline ends came to 7 bases. The CDR3 DNA reads as TGTGCCAGCAGCTTAGTTCGAGGTCAGCCCCAGCATTTT. Translated: CASSLVRGQPQHF.

There are a few counts of this clone. This chain links TRBV6-5 with TRBJ2-7; 12 nucleotides match TRBD2. The CDR3 is 16 residues long. J gave up 3 bases and V 2 bases, and 5 bases lay outside the gene matches. Germline CDR1 reads MNHEY; CDR2 reads SVGAGI. In nucleotides, the CDR3 is TGTGCCAGCAGTTACGATCTAGCGGGGGGGGTCTACGAGCAGTACTTC. It is translated as CASSYDLAGGVYEQYF.

The rearrangement uses TRBV7-9 and TRBJ2-7; D may be TRBD2 (6 bases). Germline-derived CDR1 and CDR2 are SEHNR and FQNEAQ (reference sequence). Trimming stripped 4 bases from V and 3 bases from J, with 7 bases between. This CDR3 contains 12 residues. Here the CDR3 reads CASSYGGYEQYV. The CDR3 DNA reads TGTGCCAGCAGCTACGGGGGCTACGAGCAGTACGTC.

The chain combines TRBV9 with TRBJ1-3; D gene uncertain. The CDR3 has 15 residues. The germline gives CDR1 SGDLS, CDR2 YYNGEE. The germline V and J ends were trimmed by 4 bases and 0 bases, with 11 bases remaining between them. CDR3 coding DNA: TGTGCCAGCAGCCCCCGCAGGATCTCTGGAAACACCATATATTTT. Protein product: CASSPRRISGNTIYF.

This clone was observed once. The V and J genes are TRBV5-4 and TRBJ1-5; D is unresolved. The CDR3 totals 17 residues. Per the germline V gene, CDR1 is SGHNT and CDR2 is YYREEE (reference sequence). V gave up 4 bases and J gave up 1 base, with 18 bases separating them. The CDR3 DNA reads as TGTGCCAGCAGCACCTTAGGCAGAGGAACGAGCAATCAGCCCCAGCATTTT. The encoded protein is CASSTLGRGTSNQPQHF.

The J gene is TRBJ2-1, the V gene TRBV6-5; no definite D call. The ends were cut back, 6 bases at V and 5 bases at J, with 11 bases in the middle. Germline assignment: CDR1 MNHEY and CDR2 SVGAGI. The CDR3 runs 13 residues. CDR3 nucleotides: TGTGCCAGCAGACCGTTCTTAGACAATGAGCAGTTCTTC. Amino acids: CASRPFLDNEQFF.

This chain uses TRBV6-5 with TRBJ2-1; 15 bases align to TRBD2. Germline V gene sequence: CDR1 MNHEY, CDR2 SVGAGI. The CDR3 runs 16 residues. The trim removed 0 bases at V and 7 bases at J, leaving 1 base unmatched. CDR3 in DNA: TGTGCCAGCAGTTACTCCGGGACTAGCGGGAGGAATGAGCAGTTCTTC. Translated, it gives CASSYSGTSGRNEQFF.

The CDR3 sequence: CASSFRSQLHQPQHF. The CDR3 region has the DNA TGTGCCAGCAGTTTTCGATCACAGCTACATCAGCCCCAGCATTTT. The rearrangement uses TRBV28 and TRBJ1-5; D unclear. V lost 3 bases to trimming and J lost 5 bases, with 14 bases between them. The CDR3 spans 15 residues. CDR1 and CDR2 from the germline V gene are MDHEN and SYDVKM.

The rearrangement joins TRBV27 to TRBJ1-2; 8 bases are shared with TRBD1. Unmatched junction bases numbered 6, after V lost 4 bases and J lost 5 bases. The CDR3 length is 14 residues. Germline CDR1 is MNHEY and CDR2 is SMNVEV (reference sequence). CDR3 sequence: CASSSDRAGYGYTF. The CDR3 DNA is TGTGCCAGCAGTTCGGACAGGGCAGGGTATGGCTACACCTTC.

The V gene is TRBV5-1, the J gene TRBJ1-1, with TRBD1 as a possible D gene (5 bases). Trimming pared 3 bases from V and 1 base from J, leaving 16 bases between. The germline CDR1 and CDR2 sequences are SGHRS and YFSETQ. The CDR3 has 16 residues. CDR3 sequence reads: CASSWGGGDPNTEAFF. The CDR3 nucleotides read TGCGCCAGCAGCTGGGGAGGTGGGGACCCGAACACTGAAGCTTTCTTT.

V usage is TRBV7-9 and J usage is TRBJ2-5; 7 positions match TRBD1. CDR1 and CDR2 from the germline V gene are SEHNR and FQNEAQ (reference sequence). The CDR3 length is 15 residues. V gave up 5 bases and J gave up 3 bases; unmatched junction bases: 9. CDR3 loop: CASSLQGQRKETQYF. The CDR3, as DNA: TGTGCCAGCAGCCTCCAGGGACAGCGAAAAGAGACCCAGTACTTC.

This rearrangement joins TRBV24-1 to TRBJ2-3; D perhaps matches TRBD2 (7 bases). The CDR3 is made up of 15 amino acids. The V end lost 5 bases, the J end lost 2 bases, and 13 bases lay between the germline ends. The germline V gene encodes CDR1 KGHDR and CDR2 SFDVKD. The CDR3 region has the DNA TGTGCCACCAGTGTACAGGGACTACACACAGATACGCAGTATTTT. This sequence encodes CATSVQGLHTDTQYF.

CDR3 in DNA: TGTGCCAGCTCACCGGGCGGGGAGCTGTTTTTT. It codes for CASSPGGELFF. This chain links TRBV6-5 with TRBJ2-2, with unresolved D. The V end was cut by 8 bases, the J end by 7 bases, with 8 bases between. CDR3 size: 11 residues. CDR1 and CDR2 (germline): MNHEY, SVGAGI.

The chain employs TRBV25-1 and TRBJ2-2; D might be TRBD2 (6 bases). The CDR3 covers 17 residues. The V and J ends lost 3 bases and 2 bases respectively, with 16 bases between them. CDR1 is MGHDK and CDR2 is SYGVNS in the germline V gene. CDR3 protein: CASSDGGTGLNTGELFF. CDR3 bases: TGTGCCAGCAGTGACGGGGGAACAGGACTAAACACCGGGGAGCTGTTTTTT.

This chain connects TRBV14 to TRBJ2-1; 7 positions match TRBD2. The CDR3 has 16 residues. V lost 3 bases to trimming and J lost 9 bases; unmatched junction nucleotides: 14. Germline V gives CDR1 SGHDN, CDR2 FVKESK. The CDR3 is CASSHGRGREPGEQFF. The CDR3 DNA sequence: TGTGCCAGCAGCCACGGCCGAGGGCGGGAGCCTGGTGAGCAGTTCTTC.

This CDR3 is CASSRAASGNTGELFF. DNA of the CDR3: TGTGCCAGCAGCCGAGCGGCTAGCGGGAACACCGGGGAGCTGTTTTTT. The chain uses TRBV16 and TRBJ2-2; 7 nucleotides line up with TRBD2. CDR3 length equals 16 residues. The germline CDR1 and CDR2 sequences are KGHSY and FQNENV. With V trimmed by 4 bases and J by 1 base, 6 bases remained unmatched.

The chain uses TRBV6-2 or TRBV6-3 and TRBJ2-1; TRBD1 matches 8 bases. V gave up 3 bases and J gave up 5 bases; unmatched junction bases: 6. From germline, CDR1 is MNHEY and CDR2 SVGEGT. The CDR3 consists of 15 residues. The CDR3 here is CASSYFGQGNNEQFF. CDR3 nucleotide sequence: TGTGCCAGCAGTTATTTCGGACAGGGCAACAATGAGCAGTTCTTC.

The J gene is TRBJ2-3, the V gene TRBV11-2, with TRBD2 identical over 7 bases. The CDR3 loop spans 13 amino acids. CDR1 and CDR2 from the germline V gene are SGHAT and FQNNGV. The junction had 3 bases not matched to a gene; V was cut back by 3 bases and J by 6 bases. The CDR3 sequence: CASSFGGMDTQYF. The CDR3 DNA sequence: TGTGCCAGCAGCTTCGGGGGGATGGATACGCAGTATTTT.

This rearrangement joins TRBV6-1 to TRBJ1-6; perhaps TRBD1 as D (5 bases). This CDR3 has 17 amino acids. CDR1 MNHNS and CDR2 SASEGT come from the germline V gene. Trimming pared 3 bases from V and 8 bases from J, leaving 20 bases between. The CDR3 region has the DNA TGTGCCAGCAGTGATGGGATGTTTCAGGGAATAGATTCACCCCTCCACTTT. Translation gives CASSDGMFQGIDSPLHF.

The V gene is TRBV5-1, the J gene TRBJ1-4, with TRBD1 identical over 9 bases. Trimming removed 5 bases from V and 2 bases from J; junction bases left unmatched: 7. The germline V gene has CDR1 SGHRS and CDR2 YFSETQ. The CDR3 runs 16 residues. The chain's CDR3 is CASSPTTGGTNEKLFF. The CDR3 DNA is TGCGCCAGCAGTCCTACGACAGGGGGGACTAATGAAAAACTGTTTTTT.

This clone was observed at least ten times. The chain employs TRBV6-4 and TRBJ2-1, with TRBD2 identical over 10 bases. Germline V lookup: CDR1 MRHNA, CDR2 SNTAGT. The V and J ends lost 2 bases and 9 bases, in that order; junction bases with no gene match: 4. CDR3 size: 14 residues. In DNA, the CDR3 is TGTGCCAGCAGTGACGGGGTAGCGGGGGGTGAGCAGTTCTTC. Its protein is CASSDGVAGGEQFF.

This clone was recorded only once. V is TRBV24-1 and J is TRBJ2-3, with D perhaps TRBD1 (6 bases). V gave up 3 bases and J gave up 3 bases, with 12 bases separating them. In germline, CDR1 is KGHDR, CDR2 SFDVKD. The CDR3 runs 15 residues. The CDR3 DNA reads TGTGCCACCAGTGATCTGAGGGACATGACAGATACGCAGTATTTT. This gives the protein CATSDLRDMTDTQYF.

The J gene is TRBJ2-2, the V gene TRBV5-8, with no clear D. CDR3 length: 12 residues. CDR1 is SGHTS and CDR2 is YDEGEE in the germline V gene. Trimming pared 5 bases from V and 7 bases from J, leaving 9 bases between. The CDR3 region is CASSWADGELFF. CDR3 bases: TGTGCCAGCAGTTGGGCTGACGGGGAGCTGTTTTTT.

The chain recombines TRBV6-2 or TRBV6-3 with TRBJ2-7, with a weak D call TRBD2 (6 bases). Germline assignment: CDR1 MNHEY and CDR2 SVGEGT. Trimming cost V 6 bases and J 0 bases, with 15 bases left between them. The CDR3 spans 15 residues. CDR3 sequence (DNA): TGTGCCAGCAGCCGCGGAGGGTCCCTCTCCTACGAGCAGTACGTC. Translated, it gives CASSRGGSLSYEQYV.